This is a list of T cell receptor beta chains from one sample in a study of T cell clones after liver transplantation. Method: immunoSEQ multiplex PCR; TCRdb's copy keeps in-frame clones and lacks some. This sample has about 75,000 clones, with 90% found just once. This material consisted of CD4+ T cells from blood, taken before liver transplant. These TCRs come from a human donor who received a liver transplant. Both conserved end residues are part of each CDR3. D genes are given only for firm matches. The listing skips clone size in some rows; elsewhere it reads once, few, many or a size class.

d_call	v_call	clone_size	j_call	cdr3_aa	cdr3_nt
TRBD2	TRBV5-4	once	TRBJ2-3	CASSLAGDGTDTQYF	TGTGCCAGCAGCTTAGCGGGAGATGGGACAGATACGCAGTATTTT
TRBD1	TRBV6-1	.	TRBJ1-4	CASSWDRRLSEKLFF	TGTGCCAGCAGTTGGGACAGGCGTCTATCTGAAAAACTGTTTTTT
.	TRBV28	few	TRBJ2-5	CASNRGGAQETQYF	TGTGCCAGCAACAGAGGGGGTGCCCAAGAGACCCAGTACTTC
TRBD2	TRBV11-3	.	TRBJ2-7	CASSHRLAGNKQYF	TGTGCCAGCAGCCATCGACTAGCGGGGAATAAGCAGTACTTC
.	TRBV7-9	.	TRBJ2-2	CASSPGKEELFF	TGTGCCAGCAGCCCCGGAAAGGAGGAGCTGTTTTTT
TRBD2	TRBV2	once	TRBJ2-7	CASLELAGVSSEQYF	TGTGCCAGCTTAGAGCTAGCGGGAGTATCGAGTGAGCAGTACTTC
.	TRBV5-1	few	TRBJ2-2	CASSLTGLAGELFF	TGCGCCAGCAGCTTGACAGGGTTGGCCGGGGAGCTGTTTTTT
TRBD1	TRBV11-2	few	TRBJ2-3	CASSTYRGRADTQYF	TGTGCCAGCAGCACTTACAGGGGGCGCGCAGATACGCAGTATTTT
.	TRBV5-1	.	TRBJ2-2	CASSLAVAANTGELFF	TGCGCCAGCAGCTTGGCGGTAGCGGCGAACACCGGGGAGCTGTTTTTT
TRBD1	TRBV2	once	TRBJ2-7	CASIRDRGLYEQYF	TGTGCCAGCATTCGGGACAGGGGGCTGTACGAGCAGTACTTC
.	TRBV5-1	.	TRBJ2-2	CASTVADLNTGELFF	TGCGCCAGCACCGTGGCGGATCTTAACACCGGGGAGCTGTTTTTT
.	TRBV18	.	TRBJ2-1	CASSPFTGGEDEQFF	TGTGCCAGCTCACCATTTACAGGGGGGGAGGATGAGCAGTTCTTC
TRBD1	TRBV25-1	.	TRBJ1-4	CASTPTGQNNEKLFF	TGTGCCAGCACCCCAACGGGACAGAATAATGAAAAACTGTTTTTT
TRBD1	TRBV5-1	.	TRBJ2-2	CASSLGPDRGDTGELFF	TGCGCCAGCAGCTTGGGCCCTGACAGGGGCGACACCGGGGAGCTGTTTTTT
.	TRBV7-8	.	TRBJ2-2	CASSSTRTGELFF	TGTGCCAGCAGTTCCACAAGAACCGGGGAGCTGTTTTTT
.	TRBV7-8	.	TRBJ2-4	CASSLATTFAKNIQYF	TGTGCCAGCAGCTTAGCGACTACCTTTGCCAAAAACATTCAGTACTTC
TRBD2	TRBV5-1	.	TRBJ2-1	CASSKLAGGPGGINEQFF	TGCGCCAGCAGCAAACTAGCGGGAGGGCCGGGTGGTATCAATGAGCAGTTCTTC
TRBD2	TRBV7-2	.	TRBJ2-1	CASSLGPGVSGRRNEQFF	TGTGCCAGCAGCTTAGGACCCGGGGTTAGCGGGAGGCGCAATGAGCAGTTCTTC
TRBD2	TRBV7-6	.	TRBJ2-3	CASSITGTSGRPTDTQYF	TGTGCCAGCAGCATTACCGGGACTAGCGGGAGGCCCACAGATACGCAGTATTTT
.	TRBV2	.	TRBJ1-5	CASSDQSNQPQHF	TGTGCCAGCAGTGATCAGAGCAATCAGCCCCAGCATTTT
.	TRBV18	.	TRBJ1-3	CASSPFGDPGNTIYF	TGTGCCAGCTCACCATTTGGGGACCCTGGAAACACCATATATTTT
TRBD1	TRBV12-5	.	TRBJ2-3	CASGTGQGDSDTQYF	TGTGCTAGTGGTACGGGACAGGGGGACTCAGATACGCAGTATTTT
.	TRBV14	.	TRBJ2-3	CASSQLDADTQYF	TGTGCCAGCAGCCAGCTCGACGCTGATACGCAGTATTTT
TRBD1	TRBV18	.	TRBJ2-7	CASSPRGQVSYEQYF	TGTGCCAGCTCACCCAGGGGGCAGGTCTCCTACGAGCAGTACTTC
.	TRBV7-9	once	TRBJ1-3	CASSSNVGNTIYF	TGTGCCAGCAGTTCCAACGTGGGAAACACCATATATTTT
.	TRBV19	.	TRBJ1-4	CATSPGRGEKLFF	TGTGCCACCTCGCCTGGCAGAGGTGAAAAACTGTTTTTT
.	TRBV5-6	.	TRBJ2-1	CASSPEVQGRWYNEQFF	TGTGCCAGCAGCCCGGAGGTTCAGGGAAGGTGGTACAATGAGCAGTTCTTC
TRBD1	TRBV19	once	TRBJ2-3	CASSLGQTKSTDTQYF	TGTGCCAGTAGTCTGGGACAGACAAAGAGCACAGATACGCAGTATTTT